This TCR beta chain was sequenced for a study of OX40 agonist ivuxolimab in advanced cancers. On the study more broadly: People who had prior anti-PD-1, anti-PD-L1 or anti-CTLA-4 therapy could take part, and under 45% had some. Whole-study results and caveats: Dose levels from 0.1 to 3.0 mg/kg saw CD4+ and CD8+ blood T cells expand clonally by week 6.

Autoimmune disease history or systemic immunosuppression led to patients being barred. Patients had blood sampled at baseline and again on cycle 4 day 1 and cycle 7 day 1. This clone was picked up a small number of times. The antigen is not known. Profiled with immunoSEQ multiplex PCR; TCRdb holds only in-frame clones, not every one. The profile shows nearly 55,000 clones, 84% of them singletons. The sample was CD4+ or CD8+ T cells sorted from blood, taken in a trial of the OX40 agonist ivuxolimab. This clonotype was obtained from an adult with an advanced solid tumor such as melanoma, head and neck, liver or kidney cancer.

The CDR3 here is CASSLDRPDTQYF. CDR3 in DNA: TGTGCCAGCAGTTTGGACAGGCCAGATACGCAGTATTTT. J is TRBJ2-3 and V is TRBV6-1; 7 nucleotides line up with TRBD1. Germline V gene sequence: CDR1 MNHNS, CDR2 SASEGT. The V gene end was trimmed by 5 bases and the J gene end by 4 bases; junction bases not matched to a gene: 3. This CDR3 is built from 13 residues.